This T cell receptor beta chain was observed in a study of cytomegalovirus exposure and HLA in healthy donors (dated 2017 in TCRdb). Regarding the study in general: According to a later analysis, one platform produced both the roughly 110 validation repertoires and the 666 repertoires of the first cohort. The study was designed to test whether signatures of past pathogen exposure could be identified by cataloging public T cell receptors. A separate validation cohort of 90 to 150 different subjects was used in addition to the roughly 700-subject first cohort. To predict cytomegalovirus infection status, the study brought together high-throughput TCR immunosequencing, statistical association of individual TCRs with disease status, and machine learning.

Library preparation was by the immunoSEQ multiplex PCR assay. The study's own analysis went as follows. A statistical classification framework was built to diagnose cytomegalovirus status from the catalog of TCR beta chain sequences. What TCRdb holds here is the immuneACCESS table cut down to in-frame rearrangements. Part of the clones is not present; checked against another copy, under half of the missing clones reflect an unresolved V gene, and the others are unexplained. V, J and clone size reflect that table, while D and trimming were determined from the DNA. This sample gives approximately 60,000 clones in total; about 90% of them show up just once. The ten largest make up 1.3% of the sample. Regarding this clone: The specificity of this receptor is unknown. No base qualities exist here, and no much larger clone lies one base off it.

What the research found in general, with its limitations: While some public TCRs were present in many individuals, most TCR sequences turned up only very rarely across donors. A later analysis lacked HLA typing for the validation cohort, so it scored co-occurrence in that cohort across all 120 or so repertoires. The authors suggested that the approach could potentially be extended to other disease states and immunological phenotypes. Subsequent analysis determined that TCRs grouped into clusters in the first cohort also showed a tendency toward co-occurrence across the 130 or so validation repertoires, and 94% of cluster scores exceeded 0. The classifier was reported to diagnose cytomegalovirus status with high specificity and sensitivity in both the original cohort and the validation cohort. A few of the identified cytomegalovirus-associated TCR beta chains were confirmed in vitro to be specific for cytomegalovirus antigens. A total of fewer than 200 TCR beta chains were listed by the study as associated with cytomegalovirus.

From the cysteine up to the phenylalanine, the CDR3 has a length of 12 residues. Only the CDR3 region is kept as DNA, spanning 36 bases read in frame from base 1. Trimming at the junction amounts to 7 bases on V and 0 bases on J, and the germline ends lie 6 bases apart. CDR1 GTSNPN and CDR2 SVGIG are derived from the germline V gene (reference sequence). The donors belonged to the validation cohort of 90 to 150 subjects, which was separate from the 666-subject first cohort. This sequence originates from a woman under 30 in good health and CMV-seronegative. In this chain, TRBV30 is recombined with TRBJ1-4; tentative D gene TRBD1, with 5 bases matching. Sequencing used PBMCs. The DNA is TGTGCCTCGACAGCAACTAATGAAAAACTGTTTTTT. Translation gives CASTATNEKLFF.